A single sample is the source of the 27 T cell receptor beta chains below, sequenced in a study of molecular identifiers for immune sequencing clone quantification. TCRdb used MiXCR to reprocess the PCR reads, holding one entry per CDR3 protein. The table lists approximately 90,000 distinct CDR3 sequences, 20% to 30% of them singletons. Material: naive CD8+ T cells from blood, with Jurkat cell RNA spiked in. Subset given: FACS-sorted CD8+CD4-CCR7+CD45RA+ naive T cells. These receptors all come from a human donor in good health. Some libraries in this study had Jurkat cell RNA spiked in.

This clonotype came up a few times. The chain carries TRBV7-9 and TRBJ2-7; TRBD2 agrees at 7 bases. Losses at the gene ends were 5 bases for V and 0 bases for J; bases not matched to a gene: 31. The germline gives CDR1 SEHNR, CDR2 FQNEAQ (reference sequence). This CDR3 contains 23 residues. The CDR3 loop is CASSMGAGSTSMALPSSSYEQYF. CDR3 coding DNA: TGTGCCAGCAGCATGGGAGCGGGGAGTACTTCGATGGCGCTCCCCTCGAGCTCCTACGAGCAGTACTTC.

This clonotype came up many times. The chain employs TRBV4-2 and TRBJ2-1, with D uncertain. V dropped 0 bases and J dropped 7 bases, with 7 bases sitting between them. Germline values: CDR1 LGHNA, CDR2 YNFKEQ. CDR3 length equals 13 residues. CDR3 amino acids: CASSQDYGNEQFF. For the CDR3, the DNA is TGTGCCAGCAGCCAAGATTACGGGAATGAGCAGTTCTTC.

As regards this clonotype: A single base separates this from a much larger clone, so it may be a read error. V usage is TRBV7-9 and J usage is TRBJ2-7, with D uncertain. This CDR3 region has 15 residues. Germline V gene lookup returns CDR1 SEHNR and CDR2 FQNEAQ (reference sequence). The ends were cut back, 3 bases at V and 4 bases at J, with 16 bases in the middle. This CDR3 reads CASSFGLKGPYEQYF. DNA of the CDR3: TGTGCCAGCAGCTTCGGGCTCAAGGGTCCATACGAGCAGTACTTC.

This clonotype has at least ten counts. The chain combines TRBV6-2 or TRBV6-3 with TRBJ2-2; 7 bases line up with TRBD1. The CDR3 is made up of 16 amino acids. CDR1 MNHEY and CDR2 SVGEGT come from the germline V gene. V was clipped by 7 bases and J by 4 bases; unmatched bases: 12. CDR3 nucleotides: TGTGCCAGCACCCAACTCCAGGCAGGGGGCACCGGGGAGCTGTTTTTT. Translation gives CASTQLQAGGTGELFF.

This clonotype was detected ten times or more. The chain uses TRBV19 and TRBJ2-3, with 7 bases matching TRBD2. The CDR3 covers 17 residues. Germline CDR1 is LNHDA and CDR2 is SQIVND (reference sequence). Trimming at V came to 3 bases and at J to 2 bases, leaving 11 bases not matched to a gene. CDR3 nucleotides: TGTGCCAGTAGTATCACAGCGGCTAGCGGTACCACAGATACGCAGTATTTT. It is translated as CASSITAASGTTDTQYF.

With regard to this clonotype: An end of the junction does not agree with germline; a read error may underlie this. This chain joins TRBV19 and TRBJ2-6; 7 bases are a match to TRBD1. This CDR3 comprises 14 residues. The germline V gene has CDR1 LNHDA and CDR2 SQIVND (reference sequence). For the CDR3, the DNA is TGTGCCAGTAGCAGATCAACAGGGGCCATCGTCCTGACTTTC. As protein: CASSRSTGAIVLTF.

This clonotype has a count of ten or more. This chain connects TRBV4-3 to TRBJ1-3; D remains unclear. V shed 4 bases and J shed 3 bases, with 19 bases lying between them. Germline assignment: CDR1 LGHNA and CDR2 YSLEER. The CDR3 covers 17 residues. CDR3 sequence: CASSREGQVALGNTIYF. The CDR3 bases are TGCGCCAGCAGCCGCGAAGGGCAGGTAGCTCTTGGAAACACCATATATTTT.

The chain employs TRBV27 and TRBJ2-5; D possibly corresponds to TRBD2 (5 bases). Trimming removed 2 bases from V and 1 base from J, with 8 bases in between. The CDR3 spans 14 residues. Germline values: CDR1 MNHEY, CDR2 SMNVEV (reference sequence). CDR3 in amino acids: CASSLVGAQETQYF. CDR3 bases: TGTGCCAGCAGTTTAGTGGGAGCCCAAGAGACCCAGTACTTC.

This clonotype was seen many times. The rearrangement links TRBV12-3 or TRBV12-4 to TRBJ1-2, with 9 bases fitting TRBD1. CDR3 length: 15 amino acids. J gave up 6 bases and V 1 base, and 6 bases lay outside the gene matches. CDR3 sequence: CASSLGTGGADGYTF. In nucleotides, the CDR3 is TGTGCCAGCAGTTTAGGTACAGGGGGCGCGGATGGCTACACCTTC.

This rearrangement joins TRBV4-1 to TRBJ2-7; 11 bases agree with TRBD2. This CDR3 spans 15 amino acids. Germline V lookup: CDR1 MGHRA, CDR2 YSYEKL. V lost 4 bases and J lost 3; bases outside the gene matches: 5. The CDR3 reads CASSPIAGGLYEQYF. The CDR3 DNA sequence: TGCGCCAGCAGCCCTATAGCGGGGGGGCTCTACGAGCAGTACTTC.

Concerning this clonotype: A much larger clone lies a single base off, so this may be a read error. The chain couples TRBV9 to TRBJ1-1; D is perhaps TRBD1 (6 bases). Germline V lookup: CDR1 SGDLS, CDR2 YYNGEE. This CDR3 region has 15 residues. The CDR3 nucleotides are TGTGCCGGCAGCGTAGGGGGGGGCCCCGTCACTGAAGCTTTCTTT. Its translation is CAGSVGGGPVTEAFF.

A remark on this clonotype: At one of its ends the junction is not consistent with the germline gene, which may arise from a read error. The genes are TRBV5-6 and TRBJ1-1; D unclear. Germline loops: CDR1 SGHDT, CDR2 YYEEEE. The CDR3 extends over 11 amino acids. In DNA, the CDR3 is TGTGCCAGCAGCTTGGGCGTTGACGCTCTCTTT. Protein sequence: CASSLGVDALF.

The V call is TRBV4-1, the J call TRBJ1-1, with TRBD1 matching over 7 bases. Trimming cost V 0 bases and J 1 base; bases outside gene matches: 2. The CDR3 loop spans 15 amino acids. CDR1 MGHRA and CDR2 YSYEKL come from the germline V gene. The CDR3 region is CASSQEGQPNTEAFF. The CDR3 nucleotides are TGCGCCAGCAGCCAAGAGGGACAGCCGAACACTGAAGCTTTCTTT.

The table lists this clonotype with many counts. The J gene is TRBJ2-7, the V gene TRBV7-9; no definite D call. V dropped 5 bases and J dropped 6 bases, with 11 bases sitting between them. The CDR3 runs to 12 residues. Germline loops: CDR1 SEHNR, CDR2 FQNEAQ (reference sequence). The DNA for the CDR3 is TGTGCCAGCAGCGTCGACGGCCGCGAGCAGTACTTC. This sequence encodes CASSVDGREQYF.

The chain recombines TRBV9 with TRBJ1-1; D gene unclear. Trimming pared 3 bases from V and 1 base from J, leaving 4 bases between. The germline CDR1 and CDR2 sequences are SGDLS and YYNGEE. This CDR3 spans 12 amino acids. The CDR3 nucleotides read TGTGCCAGCAGCGCAAAGAACACTGAAGCTTTCTTT. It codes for CASSAKNTEAFF.

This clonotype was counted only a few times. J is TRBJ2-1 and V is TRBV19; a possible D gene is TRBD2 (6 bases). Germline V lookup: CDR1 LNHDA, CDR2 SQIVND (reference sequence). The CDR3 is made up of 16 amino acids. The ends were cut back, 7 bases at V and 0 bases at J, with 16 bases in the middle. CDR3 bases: TGTGCCAGTACCCTAGTGGGAGGCAGCTCCTACAATGAGCAGTTCTTC. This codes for CASTLVGGSSYNEQFF.

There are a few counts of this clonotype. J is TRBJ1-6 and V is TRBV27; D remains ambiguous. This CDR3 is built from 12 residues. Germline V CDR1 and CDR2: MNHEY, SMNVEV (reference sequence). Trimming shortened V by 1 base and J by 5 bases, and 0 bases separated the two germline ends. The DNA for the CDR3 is TGTGCCAGCAGTTTATATAATTCACCCCTCCACTTT. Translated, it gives CASSLYNSPLHF.

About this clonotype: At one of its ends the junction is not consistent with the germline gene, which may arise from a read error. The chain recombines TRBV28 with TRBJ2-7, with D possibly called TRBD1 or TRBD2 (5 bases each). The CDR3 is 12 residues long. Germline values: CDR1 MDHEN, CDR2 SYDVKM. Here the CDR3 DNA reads TGTGCCAGCAGTTTTAGGGGAGACGAACAGTACTTC. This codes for CASSFRGDEQYF. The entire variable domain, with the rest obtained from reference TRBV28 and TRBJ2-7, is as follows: DVKVTQSSRYLVKRTGEKVFLECVQDMDHENMFWYRQDPGLGLRLIYFSYDVKMKEKGDIPEGYSVSREKKERFSLILESASTNQTSMYLCASSFRGDEQYFGPGTRLTVT.

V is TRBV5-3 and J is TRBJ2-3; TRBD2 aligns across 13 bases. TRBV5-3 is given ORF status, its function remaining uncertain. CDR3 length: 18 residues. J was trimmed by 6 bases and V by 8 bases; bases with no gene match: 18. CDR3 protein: CASSGLAGESTSPDTQYF. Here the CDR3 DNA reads TGTGCCAGCAGTGGACTAGCGGGGGAATCAACTAGCCCCGATACGCAGTATTTT.

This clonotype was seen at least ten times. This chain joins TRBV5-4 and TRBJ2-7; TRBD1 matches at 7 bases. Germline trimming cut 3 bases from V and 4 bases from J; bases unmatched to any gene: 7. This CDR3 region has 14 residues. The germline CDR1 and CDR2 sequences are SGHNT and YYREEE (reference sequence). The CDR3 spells CASSSGTVPYEQYF. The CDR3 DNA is TGTGCCAGCAGCTCCGGGACAGTACCTTACGAGCAGTACTTC.

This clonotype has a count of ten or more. Here the CDR3 DNA reads TGTGCCAGCAGCTTAGGTGCGACAAGATACGAGCAGTACTTC. This translates into CASSLGATRYEQYF. V is TRBV7-9 and J is TRBJ2-7; D not certain. V lost 1 base and J lost 4, with 11 bases in between. Germline CDR1 reads SEHNR; CDR2 reads FQNEAQ (reference sequence). The length of the CDR3 is 14 residues.

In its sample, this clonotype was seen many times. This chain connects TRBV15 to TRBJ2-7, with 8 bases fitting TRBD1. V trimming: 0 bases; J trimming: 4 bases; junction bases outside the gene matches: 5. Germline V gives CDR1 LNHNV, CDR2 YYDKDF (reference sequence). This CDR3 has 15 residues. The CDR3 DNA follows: TGTGCCACCAGCAGAGACAGGACAGGGCTGTACGAGCAGTACTTC. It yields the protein CATSRDRTGLYEQYF.

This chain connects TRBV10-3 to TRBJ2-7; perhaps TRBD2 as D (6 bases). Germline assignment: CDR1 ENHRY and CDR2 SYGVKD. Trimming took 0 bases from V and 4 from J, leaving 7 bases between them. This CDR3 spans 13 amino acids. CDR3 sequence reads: CAISESGGYEQYF. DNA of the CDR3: TGTGCCATCAGTGAGTCGGGAGGATACGAGCAGTACTTC.

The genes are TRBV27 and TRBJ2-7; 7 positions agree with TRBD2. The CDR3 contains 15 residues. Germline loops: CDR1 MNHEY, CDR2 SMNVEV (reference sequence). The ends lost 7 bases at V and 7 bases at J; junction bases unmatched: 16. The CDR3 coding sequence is TGTGCCAGCAAGTCTCGGGGAGGGCCATGGGGAGAGCAGTACTTC. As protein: CASKSRGGPWGEQYF.

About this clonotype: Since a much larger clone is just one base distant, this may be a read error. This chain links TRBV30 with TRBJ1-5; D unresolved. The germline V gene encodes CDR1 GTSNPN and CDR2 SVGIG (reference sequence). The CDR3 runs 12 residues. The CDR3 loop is CAWSDPNRPQHF. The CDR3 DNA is TGTGCCTGGAGTGACCCGAATCGGCCCCAGCATTTT. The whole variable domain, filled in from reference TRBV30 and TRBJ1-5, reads SQTIHQWPATLVQPVGSPLSLECTVEGTSNPNLYWYRQAAGRGLQLLFYSVGIGQISSEVPQNLSASRPQDRQFILSSKKLLLSDSGFYLCAWSDPNRPQHFGDGTRLSIL.

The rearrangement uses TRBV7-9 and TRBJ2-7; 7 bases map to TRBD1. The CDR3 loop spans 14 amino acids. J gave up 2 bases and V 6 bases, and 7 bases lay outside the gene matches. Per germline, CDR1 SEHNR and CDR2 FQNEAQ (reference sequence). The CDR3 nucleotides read TGTGCCAGCAGTTCGAACGACAGGGCCTACGAGCAGTACTTC. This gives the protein CASSSNDRAYEQYF.

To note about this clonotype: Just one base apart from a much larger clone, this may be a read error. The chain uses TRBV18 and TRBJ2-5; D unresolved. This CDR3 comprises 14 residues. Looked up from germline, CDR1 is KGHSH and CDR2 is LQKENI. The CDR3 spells CAGSPEESQETQYF. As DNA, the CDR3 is TGTGCCGGCTCACCTGAGGAAAGCCAAGAGACCCAGTACTTC.